The rows below give T cell receptor beta chains drawn from one sample of a study of blood T cell repertoires in COVID-19. Data came from immunoSEQ multiplex PCR; TCRdb stores just in-frame clones and leaves some out. The table has 170,000 or so clones, approximately 90% seen once. Source material: peripheral blood. These receptors were collected from a woman between 70 and 85 years old with COVID-19, enrolled during active disease. Each CDR3 is given with its conserved first and last residue. The D gene is left open where the match is weak. Size values are once, few and many counts, or a class for expanded clones, and some rows have none.

j_call,clone_size,v_call,cdr3_length,d_call,cdr3_aa,cdr3_nt
TRBJ2-5,-,TRBV6-5,14,-,CASGRGRVSETQYF,TGTGCCAGCGGTCGGGGTCGGGTTAGCGAGACCCAGTACTTC
TRBJ1-1,once,TRBV10-3,14,-,CAIRPPGQNTEAFF,TGTGCCATCAGACCTCCGGGACAGAACACTGAAGCTTTCTTT
TRBJ2-2,-,TRBV7-2,18,TRBD2,CASSLRIAGPTETGELFF,TGTGCCAGCAGCTTAAGAATAGCGGGACCAACCGAAACCGGGGAGCTGTTTTTT
TRBJ2-1,-,TRBV11-2,17,TRBD2,CASSPRLAGSSYNEQFF,TGTGCCAGCAGCCCCAGACTAGCGGGCAGCTCCTACAATGAGCAGTTCTTC
TRBJ2-5,-,TRBV19,11,TRBD2,CAVGGEETQYF,TGTGCCGTGGGAGGGGAGGAGACCCAGTACTTC
TRBJ1-1,-,TRBV11-2,14,TRBD1,CASSLGQQGAEAFF,TGTGCCAGCAGCCTCGGGCAACAGGGGGCTGAAGCTTTCTTT
TRBJ1-1,-,TRBV30,12,-,CASRIMNTEAFF,TGTGCCTCCAGGATCATGAACACTGAAGCTTTCTTT
TRBJ2-1,-,TRBV7-7,13,-,CASSLDRDNEQFF,TGTGCTAGCAGCTTAGACCGAGACAATGAGCAGTTCTTC
TRBJ2-3,-,TRBV7-2,14,TRBD2,CASSLSGPGGTQYF,TGTGCCAGCAGCCTTAGCGGGCCCGGGGGTACGCAGTATTTT
TRBJ2-3,-,TRBV6-5,15,-,CASSLSPGGGDTQYF,TGTGCCAGCAGCCTCAGCCCCGGGGGTGGGGATACGCAGTATTTT
TRBJ2-7,-,TRBV27,12,TRBD1,CASSYTGVEQYF,TGTGCCAGCAGCTACACAGGGGTCGAGCAGTACTTC